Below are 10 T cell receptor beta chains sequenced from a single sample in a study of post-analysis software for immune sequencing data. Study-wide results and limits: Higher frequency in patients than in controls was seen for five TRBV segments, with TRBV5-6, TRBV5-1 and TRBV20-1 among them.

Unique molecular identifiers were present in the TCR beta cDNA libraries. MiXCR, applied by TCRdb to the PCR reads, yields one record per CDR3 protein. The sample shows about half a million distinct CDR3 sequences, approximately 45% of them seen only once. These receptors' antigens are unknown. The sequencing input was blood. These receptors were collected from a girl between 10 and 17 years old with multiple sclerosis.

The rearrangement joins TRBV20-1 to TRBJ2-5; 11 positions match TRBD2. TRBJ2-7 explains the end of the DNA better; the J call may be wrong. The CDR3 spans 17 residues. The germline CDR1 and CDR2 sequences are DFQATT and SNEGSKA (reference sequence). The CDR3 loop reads CSARLLAGGVGSLEQYF. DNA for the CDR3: TGCAGTGCTAGGTTGCTAGCGGGAGGAGTAGGATCCCTCGAGCAGTACTTC.

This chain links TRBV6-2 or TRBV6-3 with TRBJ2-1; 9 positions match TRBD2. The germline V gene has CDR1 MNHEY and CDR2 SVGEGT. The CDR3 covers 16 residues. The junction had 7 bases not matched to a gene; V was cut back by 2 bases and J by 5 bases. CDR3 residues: CASSYRSGSWDNEQFF. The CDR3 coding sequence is TGTGCCAGCAGTTACCGTAGCGGGAGTTGGGACAATGAGCAGTTCTTC.

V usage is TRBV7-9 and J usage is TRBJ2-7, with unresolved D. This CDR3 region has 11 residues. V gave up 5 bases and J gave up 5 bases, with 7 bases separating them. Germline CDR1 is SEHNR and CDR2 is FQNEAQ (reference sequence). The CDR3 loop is CASSLYNEQYF. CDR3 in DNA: TGTGCCAGCAGCCTCTACAACGAGCAGTACTTC.

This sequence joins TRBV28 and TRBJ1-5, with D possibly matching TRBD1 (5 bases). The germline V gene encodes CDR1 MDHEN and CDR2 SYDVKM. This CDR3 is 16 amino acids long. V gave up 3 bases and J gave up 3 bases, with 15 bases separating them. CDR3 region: CASSLDWGVYNQPQHF. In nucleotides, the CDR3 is TGTGCCAGCAGTTTGGACTGGGGCGTATACAATCAGCCCCAGCATTTT.

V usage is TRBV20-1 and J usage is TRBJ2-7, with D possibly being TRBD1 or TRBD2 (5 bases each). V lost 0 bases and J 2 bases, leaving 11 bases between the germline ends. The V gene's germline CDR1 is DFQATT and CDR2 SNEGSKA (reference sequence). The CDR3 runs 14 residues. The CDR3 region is CSAREFRDPYEQYF. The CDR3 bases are TGCAGTGCTAGAGAGTTCCGGGACCCCTACGAGCAGTACTTC.

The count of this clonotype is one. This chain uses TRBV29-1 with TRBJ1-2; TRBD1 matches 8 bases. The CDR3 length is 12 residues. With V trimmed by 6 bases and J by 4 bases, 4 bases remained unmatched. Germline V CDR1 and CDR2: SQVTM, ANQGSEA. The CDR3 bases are TGCAGCGTGTCCGGGACAGGCTATGGCTACACCTTC. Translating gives CSVSGTGYGYTF.

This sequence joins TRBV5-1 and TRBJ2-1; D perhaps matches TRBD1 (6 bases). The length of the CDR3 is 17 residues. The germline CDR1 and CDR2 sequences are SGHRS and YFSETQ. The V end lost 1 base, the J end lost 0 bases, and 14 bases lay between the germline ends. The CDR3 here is CASSLTTGKSSYNEQFF. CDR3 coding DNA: TGCGCCAGCAGCTTGACTACAGGGAAAAGCTCCTACAATGAGCAGTTCTTC.

Here the CDR3 reads CASTVSFDTDTQYF. CDR3 nucleotides: TGCGCCAGCACTGTATCTTTTGACACAGATACGCAGTATTTT. The V and J genes are TRBV5-1 and TRBJ2-3; D is unresolved. The V and J ends lost 6 bases and 2 bases respectively, with 13 bases between them. CDR1 SGHRS and CDR2 YFSETQ come from the germline V gene. This CDR3 is built from 14 residues.

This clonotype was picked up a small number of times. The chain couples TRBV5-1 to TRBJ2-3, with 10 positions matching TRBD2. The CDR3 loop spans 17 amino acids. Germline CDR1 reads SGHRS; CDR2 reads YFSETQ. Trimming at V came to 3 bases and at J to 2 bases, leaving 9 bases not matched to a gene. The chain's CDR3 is CASSSQIAGGNTDTQYF. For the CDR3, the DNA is TGCGCCAGCAGCTCCCAAATAGCGGGAGGAAACACAGATACGCAGTATTTT. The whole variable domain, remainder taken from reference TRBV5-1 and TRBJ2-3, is KAGVTQTPRYLIKTRGQQVTLSCSPISGHRSVSWYQQTPGQGLQFLFEYFSETQRNKGNFPGRFSGRQFSNSRSEMNVSTLELGDSALYLCASSSQIAGGNTDTQYFGPGTRLTVL.

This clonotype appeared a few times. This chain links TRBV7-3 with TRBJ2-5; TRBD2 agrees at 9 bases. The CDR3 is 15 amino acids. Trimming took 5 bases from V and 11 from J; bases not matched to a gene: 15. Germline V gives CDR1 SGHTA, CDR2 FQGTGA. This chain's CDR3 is CASSRLAASTGEQYF. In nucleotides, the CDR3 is TGTGCCAGCAGCCGACTAGCGGCCTCAACTGGGGAGCAGTACTTC.